This T cell receptor beta chain was documented in a study of shared clonotypes between healthy human individuals. The V gene lost 1 base and the J gene lost 0 bases, with 9 bases spanning the gap. The CDR3 totals 16 residues. Per the germline V gene, CDR1 is MNHEY and CDR2 is SMNVEV (reference sequence). Findings and caveats of the study: Clonotypes shared by all four sorted-subset donors had higher generation probabilities than non-shared clonotypes. Clonotype sharing among donors likely depends on sequencing depth.

CD45RO-negative, CCR7-positively selected cells formed the naive CD8 fraction, excluding terminally differentiated effector memory CD45RA+ cells. As regards this clone: No antigen is known for it.

The table came from immunoSEQ multiplex PCR; TCRdb's copy has only in-frame clones and leaves some out. Altogether over 2 million clones are present, over 85% being singletons, with the ten largest covering 0.85% to 1.3%. Input material: naive CD8+ T cells sorted from blood. The gene calls are TRBV27 and TRBJ1-4; maybe TRBD1 (5 bases). The TCR was taken from a man between 18 and 29 years old in good health. The CDR3 region has the DNA TGTGCCAGCAGTTTATTGGGGGATGCAACTAATGAAAAACTGTTTTTT. Protein: CASSLLGDATNEKLFF.